The TCR beta chain under discussion was sequenced for a study of shared clonotypes between healthy human individuals. Trimming cost V 5 bases and J 0 bases, with 11 bases left between them. Germline V gene data show CDR1 as SGHRS and CDR2 as YFSETQ. The CDR3 totals 14 residues. Clones were sequenced by immunoSEQ multiplex PCR, and TCRdb holds only the in-frame ones, with some missing. The data hold about 1.1 million clones, with about four fifths observed a single time. Sequenced: memory CD4+ T cells from PBMCs. Subset denoted: CD45RA-negative fraction. This TCR was recovered from a young man in good health. Some clones in this sample may be carry-over from other donors' samples. The chain employs TRBV5-1 and TRBJ1-2; D is perhaps TRBD1 (6 bases). The CDR3 reads CASSYRTANYGYTF. The CDR3 nucleotides read TGCGCCAGCAGTTACAGGACAGCTAACTATGGCTACACCTTC.